This T cell receptor (beta chain) stems from a study of blood T cell repertoires in COVID-19. The overall study: There were acute and convalescent COVID-19 samples, and they came from the United States, Italy and Spain. From T cells, B-cell-depleted T cells, or PBMCs came the material, which was cDNA or gDNA.

Per the study methods: Estimated nucleated cell counts came from reference gene primer amplification. TCRdb's table, derived via immunoSEQ multiplex PCR, lists solely in-frame clones and lacks some. V and J calls plus clone size are reproduced from that table; the DNA served to infer D and trimming. The table has under 250,000 clones, approximately 80% seen once. Unmatched junction bases numbered 1, after V lost 3 bases and J lost 5 bases. The CDR3 has 13 amino acids. CDR1 is SGHRS and CDR2 is YFSETQ in the germline V gene. The chain employs TRBV5-1 and TRBJ1-1, with 10 bases identical to TRBD1. Sequenced sample: peripheral blood. The receptor was derived from a man between 35 and 55 years old with acute or convalescent COVID-19. CDR3 region: CASSSDRGTEAFF. CDR3 DNA sequence: TGCGCCAGCAGCTCGGACAGGGGGACTGAAGCTTTCTTT.